This T cell receptor (beta chain) comes out of a study of cytomegalovirus exposure and HLA in healthy donors. This CDR3 contains 14 residues. V shed 0 bases and J shed 5 bases, with 11 bases lying between them. CDR1 is LNHNV and CDR2 is YYDKDF in the germline V gene (reference sequence). The PCR was carried out with 60 Vbeta primers and 13 Jbeta primers. Sequenced by immunoSEQ multiplex PCR; TCRdb stores in-frame clones only, minus some. The repertoire holds 150,000 to 200,000 clones, with about 81% as singletons. What was sequenced was PBMCs. The rearrangement links TRBV15 to TRBJ2-7, with TRBD1 as a possible D gene (5 bases). The origin of this receptor is a young woman in good health and CMV-seronegative. The CDR3 DNA is TGTGCCACCAGCAGAGACCAGGGTTTCAACGAGCAGTACTTC. Its protein product is CATSRDQGFNEQYF.